The rows below give T cell receptor beta chains drawn from one sample of a study of blood T cell repertoires in COVID-19. Repertoires were generated with immunoSEQ multiplex PCR, while TCRdb's copy carries only in-frame clones and drops some. The sample comprises approximately 310,000 clones, 85% of which are singletons, and approximately 1.9% rests with the top ten. The sequenced sample was PBMCs or T cells enriched from blood (not recorded which). The receptor source for this set is a woman between 25 and 40 years old who had been exposed to COVID-19. CDR3s include the opening cysteine and the closing phenylalanine or tryptophan. D genes are given only for firm matches. Where a row states a size, it is once, few, many or the class of an expanded clone; other rows omit it.

cdr3_aa: CSASFSGGAQEQFF
cdr3_nt: TGCAGTGCTAGTTTTAGCGGGGGGGCCCAAGAGCAGTTCTTC
d_call: TRBD2
clone_size: once
j_call: TRBJ2-1
v_call: TRBV20-1

cdr3_aa: CASSFGTGDNSPLHF
cdr3_nt: TGTGCCAGCAGCTTCGGGACAGGTGATAATTCACCCCTCCACTTT
d_call: TRBD1
clone_size: NA
j_call: TRBJ1-6
v_call: TRBV5-4

cdr3_aa: CASSVVPLLNSPLHF
cdr3_nt: TGTGCCAGCAGCGTAGTCCCTCTACTAAATTCACCCCTCCACTTT
d_call: NA
clone_size: NA
j_call: TRBJ1-6
v_call: TRBV9

cdr3_aa: CASSFPSGSNGNEQFF
cdr3_nt: TGTGCCAGCAGTTTTCCATCCGGGAGTAACGGCAATGAGCAGTTCTTC
d_call: NA
clone_size: NA
j_call: TRBJ2-1
v_call: TRBV6-6

cdr3_aa: CASSSQGPTTDTQYF
cdr3_nt: TGTGCCAGCAGTTCTCAGGGGCCGACCACAGATACGCAGTATTTT
d_call: NA
clone_size: NA
j_call: TRBJ2-3
v_call: TRBV6-5

cdr3_aa: CASSGAGLTNTEAFF
cdr3_nt: TGCGCCAGCAGCGGGGCGGGACTTACAAACACTGAAGCTTTCTTT
d_call: NA
clone_size: few
j_call: TRBJ1-1
v_call: TRBV5-1

cdr3_aa: CASSQGGTDTQYF
cdr3_nt: TGTGCCAGTAGTCAGGGGGGCACAGATACGCAGTATTTT
d_call: TRBD1
clone_size: NA
j_call: TRBJ2-3
v_call: TRBV19

cdr3_aa: CASSRQGAPTEAFF
cdr3_nt: TGTGCCAGCAGTAGACAGGGGGCTCCCACTGAAGCTTTCTTT
d_call: TRBD1
clone_size: NA
j_call: TRBJ1-1
v_call: TRBV6-5

cdr3_aa: CAWSPDSGSGNTIYF
cdr3_nt: TGTGCCTGGAGTCCTGACAGTGGCTCTGGAAACACCATATATTTT
d_call: NA
clone_size: NA
j_call: TRBJ1-3
v_call: TRBV30

cdr3_aa: CASSMPTGGLTDTQYF
cdr3_nt: TGTGCCAGTAGTATGCCCACAGGGGGTTTGACAGATACGCAGTATTTT
d_call: TRBD1
clone_size: NA
j_call: TRBJ2-3
v_call: TRBV19